This TCR beta chain was recovered during a study of monozygotic twins with inflammatory bowel disease. TCRdb derives one entry per CDR3 protein from the 5' RACE reads, leaving out DNA. This specimen shows 350,000 to 500,000 distinct CDR3 sequences; the ten leading clones hold 2.4%. The CDR3 has 14 amino acids. The sequence derives from a human donor with ulcerative colitis or Crohn's disease, or a healthy co-twin of an affected twin (not recorded which). The specimen was blood. The chain has TRBV12-3 or TRBV12-4 and TRBJ2-7; TCRdb selects TRBD2, and the lack of DNA leaves this call unchecked. The CDR3 sequence: CASSLGVASDEQYF.